What follows describes a single T cell receptor (beta chain). What this receptor recognizes is not known. The entry originates in a study of cytomegalovirus exposure and HLA in healthy donors (TCRdb year 2017). Regarding the study in general: According to an earlier analysis of 550 to 750 of the donors, about 179 million T cells yielded over 100 million unique TCR beta sequences and approximately 300 Gb of sequence data. All discovery cohort repertoires had been generated on a single sequencing platform. In a later analysis, previously published TCR beta repertoires from about 640 donors were re-analyzed and high-resolution HLA genotyping was added so that TCR occurrence patterns could be studied. The study was designed to test whether signatures of past pathogen exposure could be identified by cataloging public T cell receptors. High-throughput TCR immunosequencing, statistical association of individual TCRs with disease status, and machine learning were combined to predict cytomegalovirus infection status. Both class I and class II loci were covered by HLA typing, at four-digit resolution. Of the roughly 400 genotyped donors, over 70% fell in the genetic ancestry cluster associated with self-reported Caucasian donors. Using immunosequencing, the study profiled T cell repertoires from 500 to 800 subjects and related those repertoires to cytomegalovirus serostatus. An earlier analysis of fewer than 700 of the donors applied high-throughput TCR beta sequencing to assess whether each TCR beta V gene segment acted as functional or pseudogenic. Among roughly 400 genotyped donors of the cohort, an average of roughly 230,000 unique TCR beta nucleotide sequences was sequenced per donor, of which 15% to 20% were non-productive. Approximately 300 gigabases of sequencing data and tens of millions of unique TCR sequences made up an early release that covered 500 to 700 HLA-typed donors. Typing coverage differed by locus: A, B, C, DRB1 and DQB1 were typed in about 629-640 donors, DQA1 in 522, DPA1 in some 570, and DPB1 in 450 to 490. The later analysis used no new phenotypic data to find candidate immune exposures, relying instead on TCR beta sequences and their occurrence across donors. Besides the first cohort of roughly 660 subjects, a separate validation cohort made up of roughly 120 different subjects was used. Genome-wide SNP genotypes for about 65% of the roughly 700 donors were used in a later genetic analysis, which treated that subset as a discovery cohort. About five DR-DQ haplotypes were handled as single units for association and clustering because linkage in the cohort was strong. Donor age, sex, ethnicity and CMV serostatus were collected together with the repertoire data.

What the authors observed across the whole study: At a false discovery rate of 0.05, a later analysis linked approximately 18,000 TCR beta sequences to specific HLA alleles. Because some donors lacked HLA typing at each locus, the association tests relied only on the typed subset. The study listed 150 to 200 TCR beta chains as associated with cytomegalovirus. CMV serostatus was the only immune exposure information available for the cohort. In a later analysis, HLA-associated TCR beta chains showed more clonal expansion and lower generation probabilities than non-associated chains that were equally common. Strong co-occurrence of HLA alleles, especially DR and DQ, made assigning TCR associations to individual alleles difficult. Most TCR sequences were observed very rarely across donors, whereas some public TCRs were present in many individuals. According to a later analysis, parvovirus B19, influenza, CMV and Epstein-Barr virus appeared linked to several top co-occurrence clusters. A later analysis found that most CMV-associated TCR beta chains appeared HLA-restricted, with HLA associations seemingly driven largely by CMV exposure. Cytomegalovirus status was reported to be diagnosed by the classifier with high specificity and sensitivity in both the original and validation cohorts. An association between a missense DCLRE1C variant and V-gene and J-gene trimming of TCR beta chains was found in a later genetic analysis and replicated in an independent cohort. Sequencing depth was assumed to be roughly uniform across donors in the presence/absence analyses, though that assumption may not hold. A further reported finding was that TCR beta sequences accurately predicted the HLA-A and HLA-B alleles for most subjects in the first cohort. The authors suggested that the approach could potentially be generalized to other disease states and immunological phenotypes. A group of highly shared sequence variants was considered likely to be a technical artifact of the sequencing pipeline. In this cohort, only TCR beta chains were sequenced, and detectable features were limited by the absence of alpha or paired-chain data. A few of the identified cytomegalovirus-associated TCR beta chains were confirmed in vitro to be specific for cytomegalovirus antigens. In an earlier analysis of 587 of the donors, most TCR beta V segments appeared in productive rearrangements about 87% or about 30% of the time, broadly matching IMGT annotations. According to a later genetic analysis, donors in an Asian-associated ancestry cluster had fewer N-insertions in productive TCRs than the approximately 670-donor mean. Correlated functional status among segregating V segments might be attributable to linkage disequilibrium, but an unknown experimental factor could not be ruled out. According to a later analysis, TCR association rates differed among HLA loci, with DRB1 alleles showing the most associated TCRs and HLA-C alleles showing the fewest. Because counts were too low, 15 to 20 rarely observed V segments, including chromosome 9 orphons, were left out of the earlier analysis of about 500 of the donors. The 87-base-pair reads could not distinguish some IMGT-functional V segments, including TRBV6-2 and TRBV6-3, so those segments were excluded.

The cohort comprised around 700 healthy bone marrow donors. Cohort members were all nominally healthy when sampled, although unrecorded immune exposures were likely present. The donor was CMV seronegative and was included in the group of under 450 seronegative cohort members. A peripheral blood sample was collected from each donor, and TCR beta sequencing was performed on peripheral blood mononuclear cells. Genomic DNA was extracted from the blood cell samples with the Qiagen DNeasy Blood Extraction Kit. The CDR3 goes from the cysteine to the phenylalanine over 16 residues. The entry retains the CDR3 DNA only, 48 bases that are in frame from base 1. From the germline V gene (reference sequence), CDR1 is LNHDA and CDR2 is SQIVND. V sheds 6 bases and J sheds 6 bases, leaving 24 bases between their ends. Library preparation used the immunoSEQ multiplex PCR assay. A mixture of 60 forward primers for TCR Vbeta segments and 13 reverse primers for TCR Jbeta segments was used in the multiplex PCR. A multiplex PCR assay on genomic DNA amplified the CDR3 region of rearranged TCR beta genes. The Illumina HiSeq System was used to sequence the amplified TCR beta libraries as 87-base-pair reads. For the original study's pipeline: In a later analysis, tens of millions of unique TCR beta chains were counted across the approximately 620 repertoires, and about 10 million of these chains were shared by at least two donors. To remove PCR and sequencing errors, raw reads were error-corrected and collapsed into unique sequences using a nearest-neighbor algorithm that merged closely related sequences. Alignment of CDR3 sequences to IMGT reference sequences was used to assign V, D and J gene segments. For a sequence to be retained, a match of at least six nucleotides to both a V gene segment and a J gene segment was required. A rearrangement counted as productive if the CDR3 had no stop codons and remained in frame with V and J, and every other rearrangement counted as non-productive. CDR3 was defined by IMGT convention, running from the second conserved V-encoded cysteine to the conserved J-encoded phenylalanine. The earlier analysis of 500 to 750 of the donors excluded any sequence lacking an unambiguous match to a single V gene segment. An earlier analysis of fewer than 650 of the donors classified V segments as functional when productive rearrangements were above 56.7% and as segregating when the standard deviation between donors was above 5%. A statistical classification framework was developed to diagnose cytomegalovirus status using the catalog of TCR beta chain sequences. V and J gene assignment, in a later analysis, came from comparing TCR nucleotide sequences with IMGT/GENE-DB human TR gene sequences. Using the TCRdist pipeline, a later analysis assigned CDR3 sequences along with most-parsimonious VDJ recombination scenarios. In a later analysis, each TCR beta chain was defined by its CDR3 amino acid sequence together with its V-gene family, and reads lacking a unique V-gene family were excluded. To address suspected cross-contamination and a sequencing artifact, a later analysis removed 592 highly shared, low-generation-probability nucleotide sequences. A later analysis calculated a clonal expansion index for each public chain from normalized within-repertoire ranks of inferred template counts. A later analysis computed generation probabilities with a VDJ recombination model fitted to out-of-frame rearrangements, and checked the results against IGoR. Hypergeometric tests were used in a later analysis to score TCR-TCR, TCR-HLA and TCR-CMV co-occurrence, with a repertoire-size bias correction applied to the TCR pairs. In a later analysis, false discovery rates were estimated by permuting HLA or CMV assignments 20 times. A later analysis grouped co-occurring TCRs with DBSCAN, adding TCRdist sequence similarity when clustering within HLA-allele-positive subsets. Co-occurrence clustering excluded repertoires with fewer than 30,000 or more than 120,000 public chains, plus five with anomalous nucleotide sharing. TCRdb obtained this table from immuneACCESS and retained in-frame rearrangements with V and J assigned. These tables miss some clones; where compared with another copy, unresolved V genes account for less than half of the shortfall, and the remainder is unexplained. V and J calls plus clone size are reproduced from that table; the DNA served to infer D and trimming. The table held for this sample gives about 51,000 clones. The ten largest make up approximately 2.1% of the sample.

The source material was PBMCs. This receptor chain uses TRBV19 and TRBJ2-7; possibly the D gene is TRBD2, per 5 matching bases. The clonotype originates from a female donor in good health and CMV-seronegative. The nucleotide sequence is TGTGCCAGTAGCCCATCGGGGTCAGTCCTGGCAGGCGAGCAGTACTTC. The encoded protein is CASSPSGSVLAGEQYF.